These T cell receptor beta chains were read from a single sample in a study of blood T cell repertoires in COVID-19. Libraries were prepared by immunoSEQ multiplex PCR; TCRdb keeps only in-frame clonotypes and omits some of them. The sample lists around 220,000 clones, about nine tenths seen once, with roughly 2% in the top ten. Input material: peripheral blood. The receptors here all came from a woman between 45 and 60 years old with acute or convalescent COVID-19. Each CDR3 is given with its conserved first and last residue. The order of the fields is D gene, CDR3 length, J gene, clone size, V gene, CDR3 protein, CDR3 DNA. D genes are given only for firm matches. For some rows the clone size is stated as once, few or many, or as a class when expanded; others skip it.

TRBD1 | 12 | TRBJ2-7 | - | TRBV6-5 | CAAGGEYYEQYF | TGTGCCGCAGGGGGCGAATACTACGAGCAGTACTTC
TRBD1 | 15 | TRBJ1-6 | - | TRBV7-8 | CASSRGQGGSSPLHF | TGTGCCAGCAGCCGAGGACAGGGGGGAAGTTCACCCCTCCACTTT
- | 12 | TRBJ2-7 | - | TRBV18 | CASSPLGEEQYF | TGTGCCAGCTCACCACTCGGGGAAGAGCAGTACTTC
- | 15 | TRBJ2-3 | - | TRBV9 | CASSVHRQGSDTQYF | TGTGCCAGCAGCGTTCATAGGCAGGGCTCAGATACGCAGTATTTT
- | 14 | TRBJ1-1 | - | TRBV6-2/TRBV6-3 | CASSAEGLVPEAFF | TGTGCCAGCAGTGCCGAGGGCCTGGTCCCTGAAGCTTTCTTT
TRBD2 | 19 | TRBJ2-1 | - | TRBV4-3 | CASSLLFSGSPPSYNEQFF | TGCGCCAGCAGCCTCCTGTTTAGCGGGAGCCCCCCCTCCTACAATGAGCAGTTCTTC
- | 15 | TRBJ2-7 | - | TRBV30 | CAWSGSRTDVYEQYF | TGTGCCTGGAGTGGTAGCAGGACTGACGTTTACGAGCAGTACTTC
TRBD2 | 14 | TRBJ2-1 | - | TRBV11-1 | CASSPQTSGNEQFF | TGTGCCAGCAGCCCCCAGACTAGCGGCAATGAGCAGTTCTTC
TRBD1 | 15 | TRBJ2-1 | - | TRBV7-2 | CASSLGTGGRNEQFF | TGTGCCAGCAGCTTAGGAACAGGGGGGAGGAATGAGCAGTTCTTC
TRBD1 | 14 | TRBJ2-3 | - | TRBV5-1 | CASSPWTGTDTQYF | TGCGCCAGCAGTCCCTGGACAGGGACGGATACGCAGTATTTT
TRBD1 | 16 | TRBJ1-1 | - | TRBV6-2/TRBV6-3 | CASSKFLGGVNTEAFF | TGTGCCAGCAGTAAATTCCTAGGGGGCGTGAACACTGAAGCTTTCTTT
- | 14 | TRBJ1-2 | - | TRBV19 | CASSILLGGYGYTF | TGTGCCAGTAGTATTCTTCTCGGGGGCTATGGCTACACCTTC
TRBD1 | 13 | TRBJ2-5 | - | TRBV27 | CASSFRGLETQYF | TGTGCCAGCAGTTTTAGGGGGCTGGAGACCCAGTACTTC
TRBD1 | 16 | TRBJ2-2 | - | TRBV14 | CASSRDRGPDTGELFF | TGTGCCAGCAGCCGCGACAGGGGGCCCGACACCGGGGAGCTGTTTTTT
- | 14 | TRBJ1-1 | - | TRBV2 | CASNGQGKFTEAFF | TGTGCCAGCAACGGGCAGGGGAAGTTCACTGAAGCTTTCTTT
- | 13 | TRBJ2-7 | - | TRBV3-1/TRBV3-2 | CASSQRQGGEQYF | TGTGCCAGCAGCCAAAGACAGGGAGGCGAGCAGTACTTC
TRBD1 | 14 | TRBJ1-2 | - | TRBV5-5 | CASSGQGTNYGYTF | TGTGCCAGCAGCGGACAGGGGACCAACTATGGCTACACCTTC
- | 12 | TRBJ2-7 | few | TRBV27 | CASSPFGSEQYF | TGTGCCAGCAGCCCTTTTGGGAGCGAGCAGTACTTC
- | 13 | TRBJ2-7 | - | TRBV11-3 | CASSLDGGAEQYF | TGTGCCAGCAGCTTAGATGGAGGGGCCGAGCAGTACTTC
- | 13 | TRBJ2-5 | - | TRBV24-1 | CATSEQYQETQYF | TGTGCCACCAGTGAGCAGTATCAAGAGACCCAGTACTTC
- | 12 | TRBJ1-1 | - | TRBV27 | CASLDRNTEAFF | TGTGCCAGCTTGGACAGGAACACTGAAGCTTTCTTT
- | 13 | TRBJ2-7 | once | TRBV3-1/TRBV3-2 | CASSQGRVYEQYF | TGTGCCAGCAGCCAAGGCAGGGTCTACGAGCAGTACTTC
TRBD1 | 14 | TRBJ1-2 | - | TRBV7-2 | CASSFSQGARGYTF | TGTGCCAGCAGCTTCAGTCAGGGGGCGCGTGGCTACACCTTC
TRBD2 | 14 | TRBJ2-1 | - | TRBV9 | CASSTSGGGNEQFF | TGTGCCAGCAGCACTAGCGGGGGAGGCAATGAGCAGTTCTTC
TRBD1 | 14 | TRBJ2-4 | - | TRBV5-1 | CASKPAGGSYIQYF | TGCGCCAGCAAACCTGCAGGGGGTTCATACATTCAGTACTTC